This T cell receptor (beta chain) was profiled in a study of glioma-infiltrating T cells. The iRepertoire nested amplicon-rescue multiplex PCR amplified TCR alpha and beta CDR3s from RNA. For one-step reverse transcription and amplification, about 85-400 ng of tissue mRNA or PBMC total RNA was used. MiXCR, applied by TCRdb to the multiplex PCR reads, yields one record per CDR3 protein. The sample comprises under 200,000 distinct CDR3 sequences, around 40% of which are singletons, and roughly 5.2% rests with the top ten. This clonotype was recorded at least ten times. CDR1 is MNHNS and CDR2 is SASEGT in the germline V gene. There are 16 residues in the CDR3. Trimming pared 7 bases from V and 2 bases from J, leaving 18 bases between.

The sequencing input was glioma tissue, nonneoplastic brain tissue, or PBMCs (not recorded which). This sequence joins TRBV6-1 and TRBJ1-5, with a possible D match to TRBD1 (5 bases). The receptor's source is a human donor with low-grade glioma or glioblastoma, undergoing nonglioma brain surgery, or in good health (not recorded which). The CDR3 sequence is CASILSGTTGNQPQHF. The CDR3 DNA is TGTGCCAGCATATTATCGGGGACGACGGGCAATCAGCCCCAGCATTTT.